These 10 T cell receptor beta chains came from one sample sequenced in a study of graft-versus-host responses after intestinal transplantation. TCRdb keeps only in-frame clones here, not all; method: immunoSEQ multiplex PCR. The sample includes 75,000 to 100,000 clones, 86% of them seen just once. Specimen: PBMCs, collected 255 days after intestinal transplant. These receptors were collected from a human patient who received an intestinal transplant, so some T cells may come from the graft donor.

The chain links TRBV28 to TRBJ2-7, with 7 bases aligning to TRBD1. The length of the CDR3 is 17 residues. V shed 4 bases, J shed 2 bases, and the junction held 14 bases outside the gene matches. Germline lookup yields CDR1 MDHEN and CDR2 SYDVKM. CDR3 nucleotide sequence: TGTGCCAGCAGTTCTACCTTATATGGGACAGAGCCCTACGAGCAGTACTTC. Translating gives CASSSTLYGTEPYEQYF.

The rearrangement uses TRBV19 and TRBJ1-5, with D possibly TRBD1 on 5 matching bases. CDR1 is LNHDA, CDR2 SQIVND, per germline (reference sequence). This CDR3 is 15 amino acids long. Trimming pared 3 bases from V and 4 bases from J, leaving 13 bases between. The CDR3 nucleotides read TGTGCCAGTAGTATTGGTCAGGGTGATAATCAGCCCCAGCATTTT. Encoded protein: CASSIGQGDNQPQHF.

Concerning this clone: This same CDR3 is encoded by further DNA sequences in the sample. The chain links TRBV19 to TRBJ1-1; the D is unclear. CDR3 size: 13 residues. Germline CDR1 LNHDA, CDR2 SQIVND (reference sequence). Trimming took 1 base from V and 2 from J, leaving 5 bases between them. CDR3 nucleotides: TGTGCCAGTAGTATAGCAGCAAACACTGAAGCTTTCTTT. Protein sequence: CASSIAANTEAFF.

The gene calls are TRBV7-9 and TRBJ2-5; D unresolved. CDR3 size: 13 residues. Per germline, CDR1 SEHNR and CDR2 FQNEAQ (reference sequence). Trimming removed 1 base from V and 0 bases from J, with 3 bases in between. The CDR3 sequence: CASSLGDQETQYF. The CDR3 nucleotides are TGTGCCAGCAGCTTAGGAGACCAAGAGACCCAGTACTTC.

J is TRBJ2-7 and V is TRBV4-1; the match to TRBD1 covers 10 bases. With 1 base clipped from V and 3 bases from J, the junction kept 3 bases outside the gene matches. The germline V gene encodes CDR1 MGHRA and CDR2 YSYEKL. CDR3 length: 15 amino acids. CDR3 amino acids: CASSQVRDRGYEQYF. CDR3 DNA: TGCGCCAGCAGCCAAGTTAGGGACAGGGGCTACGAGCAGTACTTC.

The V gene is TRBV5-6, the J gene TRBJ2-7, with 8 nucleotides matching TRBD1. Per germline, CDR1 SGHDT and CDR2 YYEEEE. The CDR3 sequence is 14 residues long. With V trimmed by 4 bases and J by 6 bases, 9 bases remained unmatched. CDR3 DNA sequence: TGTGCCAGCAGCACCGGGACAGGTCCGTCCGAGCAGTACTTC. This translates into CASSTGTGPSEQYF.

This clone was seen only a few times. The rearrangement joins TRBV6-5 to TRBJ1-1; D possibly corresponds to TRBD1 (6 bases). Trimming took off 2 bases at V and 1 base at J, with 11 bases between the two ends. The germline V gene has CDR1 MNHEY and CDR2 SVGAGI. The CDR3 consists of 15 residues. CDR3 bases: TGTGCCAGCAGTTACAGGGCGGGACAGAACACTGAAGCTTTCTTT. It yields the protein CASSYRAGQNTEAFF.

V usage is TRBV5-1 and J usage is TRBJ2-4, with 8 bases lining up with TRBD1. Germline V gives CDR1 SGHRS, CDR2 YFSETQ. The CDR3 extends over 18 amino acids. J was trimmed by 4 bases and V by 0 bases; bases with no gene match: 12. Here the CDR3 reads CASSLGDRGRLLKNIQYF. Here the CDR3 DNA reads TGCGCCAGCAGCTTGGGCGACAGGGGAAGGTTACTGAAAAACATTCAGTACTTC.

V is TRBV19 and J is TRBJ1-1; D may be TRBD1 (5 bases). The CDR3 spans 15 residues. Trimming removed 4 bases from V and 8 bases from J, with 20 bases in between. Germline V gene lookup returns CDR1 LNHDA and CDR2 SQIVND (reference sequence). CDR3 residues: CASSTSWTSPSEAFF. CDR3 nucleotides: TGTGCCAGTAGTACCTCTTGGACATCCCCCTCGGAAGCTTTCTTT.

The chain joins TRBV7-6 to TRBJ2-1, with 16 bases lining up with TRBD2. The germline gives CDR1 SGHVS, CDR2 FNYEAQ. The V segment lost 0 bases and the J segment 7 bases; nucleotides outside the gene matches: 9. This CDR3 is built from 19 residues. This CDR3 is CASSLAPGLAGGAGNEQFF. The CDR3 DNA reads as TGTGCCAGCAGCTTAGCCCCGGGACTAGCGGGGGGGGCAGGGAATGAGCAGTTCTTC.